This T cell receptor (beta chain) was obtained from a study of control samples from healthy donors and cancer patients. Clones were sequenced by immunoSEQ multiplex PCR, and TCRdb holds only the in-frame ones, with some missing. The table records 170,000 or so clones, roughly 92% of them present only once. CDR1 is SGHTA and CDR2 is FQGNSA in the germline V gene. The CDR3 has 14 amino acids. V shed 6 bases and J 8 bases; nucleotides not matched to a gene: 10. The rearrangement links TRBV7-2 to TRBJ1-2; 9 bases map to TRBD1. Sequences were obtained from blood. The clonotype was recovered from a man aged 30 to 39 in good health. The CDR3 DNA is TGTGCCAGCAGTCTCGGGACAGGGAATAGAGGCTACACCTTC. Translation gives CASSLGTGNRGYTF.